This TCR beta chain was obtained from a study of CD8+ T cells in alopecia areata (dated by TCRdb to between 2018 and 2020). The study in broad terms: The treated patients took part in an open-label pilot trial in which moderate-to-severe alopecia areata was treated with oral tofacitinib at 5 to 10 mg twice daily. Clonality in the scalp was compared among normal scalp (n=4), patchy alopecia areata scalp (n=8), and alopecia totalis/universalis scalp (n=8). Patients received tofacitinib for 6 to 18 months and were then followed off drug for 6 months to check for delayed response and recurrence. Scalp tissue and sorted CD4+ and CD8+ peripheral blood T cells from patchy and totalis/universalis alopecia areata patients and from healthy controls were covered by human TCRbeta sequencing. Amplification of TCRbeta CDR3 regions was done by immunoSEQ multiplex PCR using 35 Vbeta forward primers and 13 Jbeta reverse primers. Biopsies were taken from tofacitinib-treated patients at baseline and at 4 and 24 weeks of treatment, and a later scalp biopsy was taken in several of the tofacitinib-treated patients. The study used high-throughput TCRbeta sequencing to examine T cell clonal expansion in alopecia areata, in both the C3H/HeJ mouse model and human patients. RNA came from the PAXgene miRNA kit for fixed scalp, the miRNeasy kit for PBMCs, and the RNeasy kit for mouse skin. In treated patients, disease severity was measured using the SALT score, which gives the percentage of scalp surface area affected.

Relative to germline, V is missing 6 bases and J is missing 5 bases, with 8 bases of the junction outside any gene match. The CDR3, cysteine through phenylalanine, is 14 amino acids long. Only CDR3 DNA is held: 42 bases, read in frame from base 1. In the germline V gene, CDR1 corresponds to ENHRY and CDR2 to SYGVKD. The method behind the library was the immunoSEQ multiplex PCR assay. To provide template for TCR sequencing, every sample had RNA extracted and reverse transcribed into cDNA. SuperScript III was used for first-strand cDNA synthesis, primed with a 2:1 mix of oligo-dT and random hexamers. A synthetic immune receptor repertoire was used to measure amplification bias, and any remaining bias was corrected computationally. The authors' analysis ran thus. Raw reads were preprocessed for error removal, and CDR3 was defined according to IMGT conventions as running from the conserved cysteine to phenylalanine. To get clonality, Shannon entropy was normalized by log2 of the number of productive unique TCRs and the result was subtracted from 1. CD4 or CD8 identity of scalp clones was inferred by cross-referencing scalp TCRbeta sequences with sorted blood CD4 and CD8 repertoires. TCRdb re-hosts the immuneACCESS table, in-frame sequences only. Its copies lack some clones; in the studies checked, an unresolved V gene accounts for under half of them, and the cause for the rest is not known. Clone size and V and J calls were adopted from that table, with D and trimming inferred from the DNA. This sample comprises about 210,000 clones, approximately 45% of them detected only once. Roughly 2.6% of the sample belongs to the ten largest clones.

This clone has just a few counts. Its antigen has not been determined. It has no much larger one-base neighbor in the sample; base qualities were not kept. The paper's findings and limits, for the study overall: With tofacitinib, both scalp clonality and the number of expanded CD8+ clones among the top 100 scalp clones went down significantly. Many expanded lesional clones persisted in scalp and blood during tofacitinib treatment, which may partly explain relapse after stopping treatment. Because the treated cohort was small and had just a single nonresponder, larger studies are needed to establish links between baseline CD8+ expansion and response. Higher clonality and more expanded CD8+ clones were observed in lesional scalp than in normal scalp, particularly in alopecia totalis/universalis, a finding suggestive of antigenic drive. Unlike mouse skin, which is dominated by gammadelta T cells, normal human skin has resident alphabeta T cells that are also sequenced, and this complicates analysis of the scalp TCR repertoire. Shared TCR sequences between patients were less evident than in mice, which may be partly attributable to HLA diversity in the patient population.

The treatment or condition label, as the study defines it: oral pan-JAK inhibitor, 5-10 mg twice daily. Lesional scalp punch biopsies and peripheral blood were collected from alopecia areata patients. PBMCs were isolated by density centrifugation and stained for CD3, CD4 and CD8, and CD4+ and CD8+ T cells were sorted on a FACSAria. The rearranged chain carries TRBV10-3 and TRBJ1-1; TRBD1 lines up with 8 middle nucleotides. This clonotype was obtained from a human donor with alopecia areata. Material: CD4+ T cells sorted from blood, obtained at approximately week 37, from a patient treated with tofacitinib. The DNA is TGTGCCATCAGCCCAGGGGGCCCTAGGACTGAAGCTTTCTTT. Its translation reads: CAISPGGPRTEAFF.